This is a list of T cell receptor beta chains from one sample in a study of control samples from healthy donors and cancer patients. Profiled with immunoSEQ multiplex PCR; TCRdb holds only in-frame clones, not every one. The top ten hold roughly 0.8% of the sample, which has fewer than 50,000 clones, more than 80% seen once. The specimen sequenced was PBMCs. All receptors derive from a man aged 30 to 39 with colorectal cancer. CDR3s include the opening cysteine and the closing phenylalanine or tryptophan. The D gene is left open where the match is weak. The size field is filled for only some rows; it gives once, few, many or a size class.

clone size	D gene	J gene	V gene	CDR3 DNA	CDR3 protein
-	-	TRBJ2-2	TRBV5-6	TGTGCCAGCAGCTCCTTCGGGGGGCACGAGAACACCGGGGAGCTGTTTTTT	CASSSFGGHENTGELFF
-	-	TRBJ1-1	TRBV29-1	TGCAGCGTTGAACATCGAGGGTATCCATTGAACACTGAAGCTTTCTTT	CSVEHRGYPLNTEAFF
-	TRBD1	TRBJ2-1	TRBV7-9	TGTGCCAGCAGCTTAGGGGCAGGGGGTGTTTGGGAGCAGTTCTTC	CASSLGAGGVWEQFF
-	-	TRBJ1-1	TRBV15	TGTGCCACCAGCAGAGATAAGGCAGCAACGGCTTTCTTT	CATSRDKAATAFF
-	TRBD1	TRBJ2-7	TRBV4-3	TGCGCCAGCAGCACCGGCTGGGGACAGGGGGCAGAGCAGTACTTC	CASSTGWGQGAEQYF
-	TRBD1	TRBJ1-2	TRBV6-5	TGTGCCAGCAGTAGGGACAGGGACCTGTACTATGGCTACACCTTC	CASSRDRDLYYGYTF
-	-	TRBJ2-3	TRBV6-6	TGTGCCAGCAGTTACTCTGATGGGGGCAGGTCAGATACGCAGTATTTT	CASSYSDGGRSDTQYF
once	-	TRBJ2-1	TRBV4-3	TGCGCCAGCAGCCAAGGCTTAACAGGGAATGAGCAGTTCTTC	CASSQGLTGNEQFF
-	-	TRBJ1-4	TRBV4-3	TGCGCCAGCAGCCAAGAGTTGCAGGCTGTAGGTCGGTTGACTAATGAAAAACTGTTTTTT	CASSQELQAVGRLTNEKLFF
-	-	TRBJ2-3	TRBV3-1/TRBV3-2	TGTGCCAGCAGCCCCTCAACCCCCCCAGATACGCAGTATTTT	CASSPSTPPDTQYF
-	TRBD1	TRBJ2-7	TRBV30	TGTGCCTGGAGTCCCCAAGGACAGGGTCTGTACTTC	CAWSPQGQGLYF
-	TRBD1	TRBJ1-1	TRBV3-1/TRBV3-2	TGTGCCAGCAGCCCCAGGACAGGACTGACTGAAGCTTTCTTT	CASSPRTGLTEAFF
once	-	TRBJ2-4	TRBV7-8	TGTGCCAGCAGCTTAGGAACCTACAGCGCCAAAAACATTCAGTACTTC	CASSLGTYSAKNIQYF
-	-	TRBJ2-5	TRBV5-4	TGTGCCAGCAGCCTCACAGGTCAGAGGGAGACCCAGTACTTC	CASSLTGQRETQYF
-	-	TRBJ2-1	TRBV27	TGTGCCAGCAGTCGACGCCCAGGGGCGCAACGCTACAATGAGCAGTTCTTC	CASSRRPGAQRYNEQFF
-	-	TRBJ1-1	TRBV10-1	TGCGCCAGCAGTGATACAGGCAATGTGAACACTGAAGCTTTCTTT	CASSDTGNVNTEAFF
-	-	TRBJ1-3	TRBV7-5	TGTGTCAGAAGCTTACTTAGGACAGGGTTCTCTGGAAACACCATATATTTT	CVRSLLRTGFSGNTIYF
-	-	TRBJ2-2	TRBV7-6	TGTGCCAGCAGCCCTGGGGAAACCGGGGAGCTGTTTTTT	CASSPGETGELFF
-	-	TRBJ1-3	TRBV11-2	TGTGCCAGCAGCCCAAACGGAAACACCATATATTTT	CASSPNGNTIYF
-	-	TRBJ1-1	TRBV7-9	TGTGCCAGCAGTTCCCACAGGGAAGCTTTCTTT	CASSSHREAFF
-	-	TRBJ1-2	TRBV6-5	TGTGCCAGCAGCCGCACGGACAGCGATGGCTACACCTTC	CASSRTDSDGYTF
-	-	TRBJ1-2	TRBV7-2	TGTGCCAGCAGCCTAACGACAGGCCCAGTCTATGGCTACACCTTC	CASSLTTGPVYGYTF
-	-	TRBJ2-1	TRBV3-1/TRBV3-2	TGTGCCAGCAGCGGCGGAGGGGCCTACAATGAGCAGTTCTTC	CASSGGGAYNEQFF
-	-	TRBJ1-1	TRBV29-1	TGCAGCGTTGGGGGGGAGATCGCTGAAGCTTTCTTT	CSVGGEIAEAFF
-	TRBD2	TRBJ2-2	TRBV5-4	TGTGCCAGCAGCTTAGCGGGGGCCCCGAACACCGGGGAGCTGTTTTTT	CASSLAGAPNTGELFF
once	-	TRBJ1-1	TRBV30	TGTGCCTGGAGCGTGGGGGCGGTTGAAGCTTTCTTT	CAWSVGAVEAFF
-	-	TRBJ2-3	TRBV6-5	TGTGCCAGCAGTTATAAGAGTAGCACAGATACGCAGTATTTT	CASSYKSSTDTQYF
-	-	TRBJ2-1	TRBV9	TGTGCCAGCAGCGTAGGCCCGAATGAGCAGTTCTTC	CASSVGPNEQFF
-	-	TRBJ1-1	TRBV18	TGTGCCAGCTCACCGGGCGGGGTCACTAACACTGAAGCTTTCTTT	CASSPGGVTNTEAFF
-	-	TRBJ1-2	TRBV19	TGTGCCAGTAGTATTCACAGGGCCTCCTATGGCTACACCTTC	CASSIHRASYGYTF
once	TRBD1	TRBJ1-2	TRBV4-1	TGCGCCAGCAGAGCGACAGGGCGAGGTGATGGCTACACCTTC	CASRATGRGDGYTF
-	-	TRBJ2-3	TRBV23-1	TGCGCCAGCAGTCAAAGGCCCGAGACACCCATCACAGATACGCAGTATTTT	CASSQRPETPITDTQYF
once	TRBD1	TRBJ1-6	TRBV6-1	TGTGCCAGCAGTGACCACAGGGGCAAATTCAATTCACCCCTCCACTTT	CASSDHRGKFNSPLHF
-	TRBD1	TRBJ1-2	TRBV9	TGTGCCAGCAGCGTGGGATTGGGACAGCCCGAACCCATAAATAACTATGGCTACACCTTC	CASSVGLGQPEPINNYGYTF
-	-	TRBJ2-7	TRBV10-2	TGCGCCAGCAGTGAGGGGGTCTCCTACGAGCAGTACTTC	CASSEGVSYEQYF
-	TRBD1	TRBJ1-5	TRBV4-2	TGTGCCAGCAGCCAAGCTAGAGGGACAGGGGGAGACCAGCCCCAGCATTTT	CASSQARGTGGDQPQHF
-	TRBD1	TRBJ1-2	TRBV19	TGTGCCACGAACACAGGGGGCCCCGCTAACTATGGCTACACCTTC	CATNTGGPANYGYTF
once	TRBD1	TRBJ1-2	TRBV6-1	TGTGCCAGCAGTGAAGAGGCAGGGGGCTCAGGCTATGGCTACACCTTC	CASSEEAGGSGYGYTF
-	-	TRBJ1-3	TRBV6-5	TGTGCCAGCAGCGTGGCCGGAGGAAACACCATATATTTT	CASSVAGGNTIYF
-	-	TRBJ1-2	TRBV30	TGTGCCTGGAGTGTATCTAGTAGGGGCGGCTACACCTTC	CAWSVSSRGGYTF
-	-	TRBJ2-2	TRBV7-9	TGTGCCAGCAGCTTAGCGGGATCCTCGTCCGGGGAGCTGTTTTTT	CASSLAGSSSGELFF
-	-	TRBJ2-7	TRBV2	TGTGCCAGCAGAGAAACTTCGACAATATACTTC	CASRETSTIYF
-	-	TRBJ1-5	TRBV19	TGTGCCAGTAGTGTCGGACAGAATCAGCCCCAGCATTTT	CASSVGQNQPQHF
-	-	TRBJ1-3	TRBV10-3	TGTGCCATCAGTGAGCCAACCCGGGGGGAGACTGGAAACACCATATATTTT	CAISEPTRGETGNTIYF
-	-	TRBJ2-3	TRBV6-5	TGTGCCAGCAGCCGAGCGGTAACCATCGGGGATACGCAGTATTTT	CASSRAVTIGDTQYF
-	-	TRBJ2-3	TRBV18	TGTGCCAGCTCACAGGGAGTAGGGGGAAGCACAGATACGCAGTATTTT	CASSQGVGGSTDTQYF
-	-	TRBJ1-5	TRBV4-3	TGCGCCAGCAGCCTTCGGCAGGGCAATCAGCCCCAGCATTTT	CASSLRQGNQPQHF
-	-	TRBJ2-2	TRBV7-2	TGTGCCAGCAGCCCTCGCAGGGCTGGTGTCACCGGGGAGCTGTTTTTT	CASSPRRAGVTGELFF
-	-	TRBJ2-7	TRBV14	TGTGCCAGCAGCCAAGTAACGCCTACTGACGAGCAGTACTTC	CASSQVTPTDEQYF
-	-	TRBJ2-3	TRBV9	TGTGCCAGCAGTTTCGGGGATACGCAGTATTTT	CASSFGDTQYF
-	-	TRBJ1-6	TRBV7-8	TGTGCCAGCAGCCACAGGGTTGAGCGATCACCCCTCCACTTT	CASSHRVERSPLHF
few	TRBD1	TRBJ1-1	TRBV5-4	TGTGCCAGCAGCGAACCCAGGGGGGCCAACACTGAAGCTTTCTTT	CASSEPRGANTEAFF
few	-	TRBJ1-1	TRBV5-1	TGCGCCAGCAGCTTGGCCGGGGCGGGTGCAGCTTTCTTT	CASSLAGAGAAFF
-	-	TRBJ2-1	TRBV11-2	TGTGCCACGAGGAGACCTCGAGGTGGTAGGTTCTTC	CATRRPRGGRFF
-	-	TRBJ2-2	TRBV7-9	TGTGCCAGCAGCCTTGAGGGCCGCGTCATAGTGTACACCGGGGAGCTGTTTTTT	CASSLEGRVIVYTGELFF
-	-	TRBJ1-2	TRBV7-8	TGTGCCAGCAGCTTAGGGGGGGGATATGGCTACACCTTC	CASSLGGGYGYTF
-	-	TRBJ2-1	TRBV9	TGTGCCAGCAGCGTAGTAGGGGATGAGCAGTTCTTC	CASSVVGDEQFF
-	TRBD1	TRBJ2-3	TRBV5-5	TGTGCCAGCAGCAGAGGACAGGGGGCTACAGATACGCAGTATTTT	CASSRGQGATDTQYF